Below, one T cell receptor (beta chain) is given with its context. Antigen unknown. Sequencing was performed with immunoSEQ multiplex PCR; in TCRdb, only in-frame clones are kept and a portion is missing. Here the sample spans tens of thousands of clones, 60% to 80% being singletons. Time point indicated: week 11, during vaccination. All doses held 300 ug of mutant IDH1 20-mer peptide, with topical imiquimod. New WHO grade 3 or 4 astrocytomas that were IDH1-mutant and ATRX-lost had been found in donors. This record comes from a study of a mutant IDH1 vaccine in newly diagnosed glioma. The TCR originated in a woman younger than 35 with glioma. Sequenced here: PBMCs, sampled from a glioma patient whose treatment included an IDH1 peptide vaccine.

The CDR3 DNA follows: TGTGCCAGTGGGACGGCGGGAACGGCCTACGAGCAGTACTTC. It specifies CASGTAGTAYEQYF. The J gene is TRBJ2-7, the V gene TRBV19; possibly TRBD2 for D (6 bases). Germline assignment: CDR1 LNHDA and CDR2 SQIVND (reference sequence). V was pared by 8 bases and J by 2 bases, with 16 bases between. The CDR3 loop spans 14 amino acids.